One TCR beta chain is described in this entry. What it binds is not known. Only in-frame clones appear in the TCRdb table, and some are missing; sequencing was by immunoSEQ multiplex PCR. The table has roughly 100,000 clones, more than 75% seen once. The data are from a study of T cell responses to AZD1222 COVID-19 vaccine. Study findings and constraints: Clonal diversity was possibly underestimated, and the donors were mostly white British, with more females.

The V and J ends lost 5 bases and 9 bases respectively, with 17 bases between them. CDR1 and CDR2 (germline): MDHEN, SYDVKM. The CDR3 length is 13 residues. The chain combines TRBV28 with TRBJ2-7; D uncertain. This receptor was obtained from an adult in good health. This specimen consisted of peripheral blood, obtained on day 0 of AZD1222 vaccination. The CDR3 reads CASSPRTRGGQYF. Here the CDR3 DNA reads TGTGCCAGCAGTCCGCGGACCCGCGGCGGGCAGTACTTC.